This T cell receptor beta chain emerged from a study of regulatory T cells in long-lasting Graves disease. Study background: Antithyroid drug use was under 3 months in newly diagnosed Graves' patients. Notes on the study in general: Compared with new cases, persistent Graves' patients showed reduced TCR diversity.

As concerns this clonotype: Its antigen is unidentified.

Time point defined: newly diagnosed GD, antithyroid drugs for less than 3 months. There was RNA extracted from PBMCs, and the TCR library was made from it. Trimming removed 0 bases at V and 4 bases at J, with 9 bases between. This CDR3 has 14 amino acids. Germline-derived CDR1 and CDR2 are GTSNPN and SVGIG (reference sequence). HTBI primers from iRepertoire and Arm-PCR of CDR3 regions yielded the TCR beta libraries. One entry per CDR3 protein results from TCRdb running MiXCR on the multiplex PCR reads. The sample carries some 500,000 distinct CDR3 sequences, approximately 16% recorded once. A further study also used this sample, focusing on T cells in Graves' hyperthyroidism and ophthalmopathy. That publication notes: HTBI primers drove first-round RT-PCR of the TCR CDR3.

V and J are TRBV30 and TRBJ2-2; D unclear. The source of this sequence is a woman aged 40-65 years with Graves disease. Sequenced here: peripheral blood mononuclear cells (PBMCs), sampled at new diagnosis, from a patient treated with antithyroid drugs. The CDR3, as DNA: TGTGCCTGGAGTGTACAGACGGGCACCGGGGAGCTGTTTTTT. Encoded protein: CAWSVQTGTGELFF.